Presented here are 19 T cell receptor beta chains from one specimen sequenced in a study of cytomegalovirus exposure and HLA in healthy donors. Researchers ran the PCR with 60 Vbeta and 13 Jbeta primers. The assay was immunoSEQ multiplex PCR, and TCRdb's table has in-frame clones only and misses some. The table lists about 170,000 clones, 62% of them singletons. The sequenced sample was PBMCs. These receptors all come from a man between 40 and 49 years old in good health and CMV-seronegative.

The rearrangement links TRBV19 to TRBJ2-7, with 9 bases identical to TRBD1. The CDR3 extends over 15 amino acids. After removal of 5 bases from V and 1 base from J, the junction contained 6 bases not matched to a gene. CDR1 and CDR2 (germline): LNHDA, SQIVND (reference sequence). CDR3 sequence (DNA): TGTGCCAGTAGTCGGGACAGGGCGAATTCCTACGAGCAGTACTTC. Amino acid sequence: CASSRDRANSYEQYF.

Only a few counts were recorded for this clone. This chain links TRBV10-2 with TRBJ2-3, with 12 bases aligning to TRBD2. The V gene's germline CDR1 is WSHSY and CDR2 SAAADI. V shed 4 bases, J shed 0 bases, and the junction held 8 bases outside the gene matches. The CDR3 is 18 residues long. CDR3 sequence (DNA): TGCGCCAGCAGTGGACTAGCGGGGGCGCCAAAAAGCACAGATACGCAGTATTTT. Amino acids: CASSGLAGAPKSTDTQYF.

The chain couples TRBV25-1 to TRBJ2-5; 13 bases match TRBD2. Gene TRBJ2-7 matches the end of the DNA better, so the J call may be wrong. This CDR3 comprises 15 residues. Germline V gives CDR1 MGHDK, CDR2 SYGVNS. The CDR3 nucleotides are TGTGCCAGCGAGTGGGGGGGACTAGCGGGGATCGAGCAGTACTTC. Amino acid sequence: CASEWGGLAGIEQYF.

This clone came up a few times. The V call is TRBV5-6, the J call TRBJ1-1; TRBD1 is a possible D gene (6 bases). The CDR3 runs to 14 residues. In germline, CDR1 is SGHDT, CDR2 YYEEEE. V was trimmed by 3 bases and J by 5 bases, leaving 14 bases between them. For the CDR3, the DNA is TGTGCCAGCAGCTGGGGGCAGGGACGGACTGAAGCTTTCTTT. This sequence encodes CASSWGQGRTEAFF.

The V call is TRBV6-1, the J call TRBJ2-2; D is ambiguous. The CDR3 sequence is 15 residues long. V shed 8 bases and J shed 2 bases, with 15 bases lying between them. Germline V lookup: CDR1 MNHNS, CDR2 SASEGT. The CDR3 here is CASPRPPGNTGELFF. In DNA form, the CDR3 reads TGTGCCAGCCCACGGCCACCGGGTAACACCGGGGAGCTGTTTTTT.

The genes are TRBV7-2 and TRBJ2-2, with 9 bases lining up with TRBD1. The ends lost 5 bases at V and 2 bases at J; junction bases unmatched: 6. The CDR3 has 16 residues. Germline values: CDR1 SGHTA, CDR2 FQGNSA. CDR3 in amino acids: CASSPKDRGNTGELFF. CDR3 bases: TGTGCCAGCAGCCCCAAGGACAGGGGAAACACCGGGGAGCTGTTTTTT. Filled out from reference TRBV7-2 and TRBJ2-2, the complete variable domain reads GAGVSQSPSNKVTEKGKDVELRCDPISGHTALYWYRQSLGQGLEFLIYFQGNSAPDKSGLPSDRFSAERTGGSVSTLTIQRTQQEDSAVYLCASSPKDRGNTGELFFGEGSRLTVL.

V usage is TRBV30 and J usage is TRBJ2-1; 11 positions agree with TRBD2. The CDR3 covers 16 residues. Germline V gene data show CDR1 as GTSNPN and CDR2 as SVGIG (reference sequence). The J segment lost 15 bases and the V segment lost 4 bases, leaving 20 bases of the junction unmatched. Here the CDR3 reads CAWNPSRTSGPLLLFF. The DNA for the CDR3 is TGTGCCTGGAACCCATCACGGACTAGCGGGCCTCTCCTCTTGTTCTTC.

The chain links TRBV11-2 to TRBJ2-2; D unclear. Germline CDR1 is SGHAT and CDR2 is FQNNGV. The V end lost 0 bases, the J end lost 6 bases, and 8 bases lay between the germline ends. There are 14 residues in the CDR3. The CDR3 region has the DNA TGTGCCAGCAGCTTAGACTCCTACCCCGGGGAGCTGTTTTTT. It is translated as CASSLDSYPGELFF.

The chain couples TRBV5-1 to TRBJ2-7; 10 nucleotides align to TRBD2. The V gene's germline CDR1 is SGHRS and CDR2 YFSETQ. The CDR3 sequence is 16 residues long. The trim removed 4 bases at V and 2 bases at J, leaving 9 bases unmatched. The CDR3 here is CASSPFPGLATYEQYF. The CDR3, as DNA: TGCGCCAGCAGCCCCTTCCCGGGACTAGCGACCTACGAGCAGTACTTC. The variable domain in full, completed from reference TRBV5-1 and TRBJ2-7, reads KAGVTQTPRYLIKTRGQQVTLSCSPISGHRSVSWYQQTPGQGLQFLFEYFSETQRNKGNFPGRFSGRQFSNSRSEMNVSTLELGDSALYLCASSPFPGLATYEQYFGPGTRLTVT.

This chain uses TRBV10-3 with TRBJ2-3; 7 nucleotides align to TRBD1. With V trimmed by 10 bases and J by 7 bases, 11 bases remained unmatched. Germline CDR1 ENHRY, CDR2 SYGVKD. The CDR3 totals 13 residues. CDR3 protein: CATAGTDDYTQYF. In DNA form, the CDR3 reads TGTGCCACGGCCGGGACAGACGACTATACGCAGTATTTT.

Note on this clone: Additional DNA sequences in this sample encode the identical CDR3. The CDR3 here is CASSVAGDTEAFF. CDR3 nucleotide sequence: TGTGCCAGCAGCGTAGCGGGTGACACTGAAGCTTTCTTT. The rearrangement uses TRBV9 and TRBJ1-1; D call uncertain. Germline CDR1 reads SGDLS; CDR2 reads YYNGEE. Between the trimmed V and J ends, which lost 0 bases and 3 bases, there was a span of 6 bases. The length of the CDR3 is 13 residues.

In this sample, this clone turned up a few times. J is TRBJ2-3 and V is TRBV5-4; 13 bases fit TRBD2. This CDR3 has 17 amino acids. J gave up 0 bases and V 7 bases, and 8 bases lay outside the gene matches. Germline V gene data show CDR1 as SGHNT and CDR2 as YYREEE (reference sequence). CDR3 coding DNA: TGTGCCAGCGGAACTAGCGGGGGGGGTCGGAGCACAGATACGCAGTATTTT. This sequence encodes CASGTSGGGRSTDTQYF.

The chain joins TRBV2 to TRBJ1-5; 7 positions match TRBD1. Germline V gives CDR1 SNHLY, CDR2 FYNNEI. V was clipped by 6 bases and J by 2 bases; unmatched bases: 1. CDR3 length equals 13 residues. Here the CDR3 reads CASRDRGNQPQHF. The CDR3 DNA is TGTGCCAGCAGAGACAGGGGCAATCAGCCCCAGCATTTT.

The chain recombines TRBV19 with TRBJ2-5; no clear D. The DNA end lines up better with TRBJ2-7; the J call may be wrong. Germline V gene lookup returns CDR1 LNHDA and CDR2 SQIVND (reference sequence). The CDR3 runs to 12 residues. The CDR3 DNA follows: TGTGCCAGTAGTGGCGGCAATTACGAGCAGTACTTC. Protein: CASSGGNYEQYF.

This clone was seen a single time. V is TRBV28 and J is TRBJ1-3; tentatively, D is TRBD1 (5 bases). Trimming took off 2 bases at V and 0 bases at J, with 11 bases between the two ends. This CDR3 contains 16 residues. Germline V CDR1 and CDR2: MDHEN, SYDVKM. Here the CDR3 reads CASSLGGALSGNTIYF. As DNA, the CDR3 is TGTGCCAGCAGTTTAGGCGGGGCACTCTCTGGAAACACCATATATTTT. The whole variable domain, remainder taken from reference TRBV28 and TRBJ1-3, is DVKVTQSSRYLVKRTGEKVFLECVQDMDHENMFWYRQDPGLGLRLIYFSYDVKMKEKGDIPEGYSVSREKKERFSLILESASTNQTSMYLCASSLGGALSGNTIYFGEGSWLTVV.

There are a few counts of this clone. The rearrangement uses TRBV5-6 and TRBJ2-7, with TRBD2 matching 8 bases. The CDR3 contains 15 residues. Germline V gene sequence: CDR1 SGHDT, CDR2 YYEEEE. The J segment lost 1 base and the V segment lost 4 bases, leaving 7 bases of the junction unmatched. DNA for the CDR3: TGTGCCAGCAGCCGGGGGGGGGTCCGATCCTACGAGCAGTACTTC. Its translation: CASSRGGVRSYEQYF.

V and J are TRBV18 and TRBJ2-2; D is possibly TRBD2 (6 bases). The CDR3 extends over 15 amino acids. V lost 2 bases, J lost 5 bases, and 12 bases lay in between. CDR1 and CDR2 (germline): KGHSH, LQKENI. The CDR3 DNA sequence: TGTGCCAGCTCACCAAAGGCCGGAGGGACCGGGGAGCTGTTTTTT. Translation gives CASSPKAGGTGELFF.

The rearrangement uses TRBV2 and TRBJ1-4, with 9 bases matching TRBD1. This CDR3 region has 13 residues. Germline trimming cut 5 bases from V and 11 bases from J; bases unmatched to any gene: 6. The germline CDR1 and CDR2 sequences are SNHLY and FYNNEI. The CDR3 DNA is TGTGCCAGCAGTCGGGGACAGGGTGGCAAACTGTTTTTT. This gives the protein CASSRGQGGKLFF.

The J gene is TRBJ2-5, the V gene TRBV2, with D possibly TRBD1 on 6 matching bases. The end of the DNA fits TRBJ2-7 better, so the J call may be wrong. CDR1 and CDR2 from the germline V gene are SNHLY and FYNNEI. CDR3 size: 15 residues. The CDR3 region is CASSLQGVAPYEQYF. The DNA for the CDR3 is TGTGCCAGCAGCCTACAGGGAGTTGCCCCCTACGAGCAGTACTTC.